The 24 T cell receptor beta chains reported below all come from one sample, sequenced in a study of human T cells and chemical hapten exposure. The time point: patch test 1, 2 weeks after DPC sensitization. Treatment in this sample: therapeutic diphenylcyclopropenone sensitization with weekly scalp DPC. Using its own MiXCR run on the RACE reads, TCRdb lists one record per CDR3 protein. The sample consists of around 120,000 distinct CDR3 sequences, roughly 13% of them appearing once. This specimen consisted of whole blood, obtained in connection with sensitization to the hapten diphenylcyclopropenone (DPC). These TCRs come from a man between 18 and 29 years old with alopecia areata. Some clones in this sample may be carry-over from other donors' samples.

This clonotype has only a few counts. This chain links TRBV3-1 with TRBJ2-1, with D perhaps TRBD2 (6 bases). This CDR3 comprises 16 residues. Deletions cut 1 base from V and 4 bases from J, with 14 bases between. Germline V gene sequence: CDR1 LGHDT, CDR2 YNNKEL (reference sequence). CDR3 bases: TGTGCCAGCAGCCAAGCAGCCGGGGGTCAATACAATGAGCAGTTCTTC. It specifies CASSQAAGGQYNEQFF.

The chain recombines TRBV24-1 with TRBJ2-1; D remains ambiguous. The CDR3 extends over 11 amino acids. Germline V lookup: CDR1 KGHDR, CDR2 SFDVKD. Trimming removed 5 bases at V and 7 bases at J, with 5 bases between. DNA for the CDR3: TGTGCCACCAGTGTCGGGAATGAGCAGTTCTTC. It specifies CATSVGNEQFF.

CDR3 coding DNA: TGTGCCACCAGTGACCTAGCTAGTTCAGATACGCAGTATTTT. Translation: CATSDLASSDTQYF. The V gene is TRBV24-1, the J gene TRBJ2-3; tentatively, D is TRBD2 (5 bases). Germline lookup yields CDR1 KGHDR and CDR2 SFDVKD. V was clipped by 4 bases and J by 4 bases, with 11 bases between them. The CDR3 runs 14 residues.

This clonotype was seen only a few times. The gene calls are TRBV5-1 and TRBJ1-2; 8 nucleotides line up with TRBD1. Per the germline V gene, CDR1 is SGHRS and CDR2 is YFSETQ. V lost 4 bases and J lost 5; bases outside the gene matches: 7. CDR3 length equals 14 residues. In DNA, the CDR3 is TGCGCCAGCAGCCCGGACAGGGCAGAATATGGCTACACCTTC. This encodes CASSPDRAEYGYTF.

The chain links TRBV29-1 to TRBJ1-1; TRBD1 matches 7 bases. The trim removed 4 bases at V and 6 bases at J, leaving 5 bases unmatched. Germline CDR1 and CDR2: SQVTM and ANQGSEA. This CDR3 comprises 12 residues. This CDR3 is CSVVQGVAEAFF. CDR3 DNA sequence: TGCAGCGTTGTCCAGGGGGTCGCTGAAGCTTTCTTT.

This clonotype was counted between two and nine times. The rearrangement joins TRBV6-2 or TRBV6-3 to TRBJ2-7; 8 bases align to TRBD1. This CDR3 has 15 residues. V lost 8 bases, J lost 4 bases, and 13 bases stayed unmatched. CDR1 is MNHEY, CDR2 SVGEGT, per germline. This CDR3 is CASEVSRTGSYEQYF. Here the CDR3 DNA reads TGTGCCAGCGAGGTGTCCAGGACAGGGTCATACGAGCAGTACTTC.

The chain links TRBV25-1 to TRBJ2-3; D is possibly TRBD2 (6 bases). V lost 4 bases to trimming and J lost 4 bases, with 15 bases between them. The CDR3 consists of 15 residues. CDR1 and CDR2 (germline): MGHDK, SYGVNS. The CDR3 DNA sequence: TGTGCCAGCAGTGTTAGGGACGGAGGGGCAGATACGCAGTATTTT. Its translation: CASSVRDGGADTQYF.

J is TRBJ1-1 and V is TRBV25-1; D uncertain. Trimming took off 3 bases at V and 14 bases at J, with 16 bases between the two ends. The CDR3 has 12 amino acids. Looked up from germline, CDR1 is MGHDK and CDR2 is SYGVNS. CDR3 sequence reads: CASSDGSSRPFF. For the CDR3, the DNA is TGTGCCAGCAGTGATGGTTCCAGCAGGCCGTTCTTT.

This clonotype was observed a handful of times. This rearrangement joins TRBV11-1 to TRBJ2-6, with 8 bases identical to TRBD1. The CDR3 runs 13 residues. The germline V gene encodes CDR1 SGHAT and CDR2 FQDESV (reference sequence). Trimming cost V 4 bases and J 11 bases; bases outside gene matches: 4. In DNA, the CDR3 is TGTGCCAGCAGCTCGACAGGGGAACACGTCCTGACTTTC. It yields the protein CASSSTGEHVLTF.

This clonotype was observed a handful of times. This rearrangement joins TRBV6-6 to TRBJ1-2, with 8 positions matching TRBD1. The CDR3 runs to 17 residues. CDR1 is MNHNY and CDR2 is SVGAGI in the germline V gene (reference sequence). J gave up 1 base and V 0 bases, and 7 bases lay outside the gene matches. The CDR3 is CASSYSRTGRFNYGYTF. Here the CDR3 DNA reads TGTGCCAGCAGTTACTCGAGGACAGGGCGTTTTAACTATGGCTACACCTTC.

This clonotype was observed at least ten times. The chain couples TRBV2 to TRBJ2-2; D is undetermined. CDR1 is SNHLY, CDR2 FYNNEI, per germline. This CDR3 comprises 15 residues. V lost 2 bases to trimming and J lost 4 bases, with 11 bases between them. CDR3 sequence: CASSELQFRTGELFF. CDR3 DNA: TGTGCCAGCAGTGAACTACAGTTCCGCACCGGGGAGCTGTTTTTT.

This clonotype came up a few times. V gene TRBV6-1 combines with J gene TRBJ1-1; possibly TRBD1 for D (5 bases). Deletions cut 4 bases from V and 1 base from J, with 10 bases between. The germline V gene has CDR1 MNHNS and CDR2 SASEGT. CDR3 size: 14 residues. CDR3 DNA sequence: TGTGCCAGCAGTGCGGAGGGACGGAACACTGAAGCTTTCTTT. Its translation: CASSAEGRNTEAFF.

This clonotype was observed a handful of times. The rearrangement joins TRBV7-3 to TRBJ1-2; 7 nucleotides line up with TRBD1. The CDR3 runs to 17 residues. The V and J ends lost 6 bases and 2 bases, in that order; junction bases with no gene match: 15. Per the germline V gene, CDR1 is SGHTA and CDR2 is FQGTGA. The CDR3 DNA is TGTGCCAGCAGGGGCCAAACTCGGGGGACAGTGAACTATGGCTACACCTTC. Its protein product is CASRGQTRGTVNYGYTF.

This clonotype turned up a few times. The rearrangement joins TRBV7-8 to TRBJ1-1; D call uncertain. CDR3 length: 15 amino acids. Trimming took 4 bases from V and 0 from J, leaving 12 bases between them. Germline V gene lookup returns CDR1 SGHVS and CDR2 FQNEAQ. The CDR3 coding sequence is TGTGCCAGCAGCTACTCCGGACTGATGAACACTGAAGCTTTCTTT. Protein sequence: CASSYSGLMNTEAFF.

The chain joins TRBV28 to TRBJ2-5; 8 bases match TRBD2. The germline V gene encodes CDR1 MDHEN and CDR2 SYDVKM. CDR3 length equals 15 residues. The J segment lost 3 bases and the V segment lost 6 bases, leaving 9 bases of the junction unmatched. CDR3 in DNA: TGTGCCAGCAGCCCGGGGGGGGAAGTTAAAGAGACCCAGTACTTC. This sequence encodes CASSPGGEVKETQYF.

CDR3 nucleotide sequence: TGTGCCAGCAGCCCAACCCGCATCAACTATGGCTACACCTTC. This sequence encodes CASSPTRINYGYTF. The J gene is TRBJ1-2, the V gene TRBV7-9, with D unresolved. V dropped 5 bases and J dropped 2 bases, with 12 bases sitting between them. Germline CDR1 SEHNR, CDR2 FQNEAQ (reference sequence). The CDR3 loop spans 14 amino acids.

This clonotype was detected many times. The genes are TRBV27 and TRBJ1-2; D may be TRBD1 (5 bases). V was pared by 2 bases and J by 4 bases, with 8 bases between. The CDR3 is 13 residues long. The germline gives CDR1 MNHEY, CDR2 SMNVEV (reference sequence). The CDR3 DNA sequence: TGTGCCAGCAGTTTAGGGGGGACCTATGGCTACACCTTC. This encodes CASSLGGTYGYTF.

V usage is TRBV7-9 and J usage is TRBJ1-1; 7 bases are shared with TRBD1. V was pared by 5 bases and J by 3 bases, with 6 bases of the junction left unmatched. Germline values: CDR1 SEHNR, CDR2 FQNEAQ (reference sequence). The CDR3 runs to 14 residues. The DNA of the CDR3 is TGTGCCAGCAGCATGACAGGGACGTACACTGAAGCTTTCTTT. Its protein is CASSMTGTYTEAFF.

This clonotype has a handful of counts. This chain connects TRBV20-1 to TRBJ2-2; D gene ambiguous. Trimming stripped 2 bases from V and 1 base from J, with 8 bases between. Germline-derived CDR1 and CDR2 are DFQATT and SNEGSKA (reference sequence). This CDR3 region has 14 residues. The CDR3 DNA reads TGCAGTGCTAGAATAGGGAAGAACACCGGGGAGCTGTTTTTT. It translates to CSARIGKNTGELFF.

The genes are TRBV12-3 or TRBV12-4 and TRBJ1-2, with D possibly being TRBD1 (6 bases). This CDR3 contains 12 residues. Trimming pared 5 bases from V and 8 bases from J, leaving 12 bases between. The DNA of the CDR3 is TGTGCCAGCAGTCTACAGGGAGAGGGCTACACCTTC. Its translation is CASSLQGEGYTF.

J is TRBJ1-4 and V is TRBV18; D unclear. CDR1 is KGHSH and CDR2 is LQKENI in the germline V gene. CDR3 length equals 14 residues. The ends were cut back, 3 bases at V and 3 bases at J, with 8 bases in the middle. The CDR3 sequence: CASSPRGPNEKLFF. The CDR3, as DNA: TGTGCCAGCTCACCCCGAGGTCCTAATGAAAAACTGTTTTTT.

A few counts support this clonotype. This chain links TRBV12-5 with TRBJ1-5; 8 positions agree with TRBD1. Germline CDR1 reads LGHNT; CDR2 reads FRNRAP. Unmatched junction bases numbered 8, after V lost 0 bases and J lost 4 bases. The CDR3 is 17 amino acids. Written as DNA, the CDR3 is TGTGCTAGTGGTTTGGTATATCCCGGGACAGGAAATCAGCCCCAGCATTTT. Amino acids: CASGLVYPGTGNQPQHF.

The rearrangement links TRBV5-1 to TRBJ1-1, with D uncertain. Germline V gene lookup returns CDR1 SGHRS and CDR2 YFSETQ. Trimming took 8 bases from V and 10 from J, leaving 18 bases between them. This CDR3 has 12 amino acids. The CDR3 DNA is TGCGCCAGTGGCTCGGGTGACTCCCGAGCTTTCTTT. It translates to CASGSGDSRAFF.

This clonotype has just a few counts. This chain joins TRBV18 and TRBJ2-1, with D maybe TRBD1 (5 bases). V shed 0 bases and J shed 6 bases, with 9 bases lying between them. The CDR3 runs 14 residues. Germline V gene sequence: CDR1 KGHSH, CDR2 LQKENI. Here the CDR3 reads CASSPPSGINEQFF. For the CDR3, the DNA is TGTGCCAGCTCACCACCGTCAGGGATCAATGAGCAGTTCTTC.